The 25 T cell receptor beta chains listed next were all sequenced from one sample in a study of blood T cell repertoires in COVID-19. Sequencing was performed with immunoSEQ multiplex PCR; in TCRdb, only in-frame clones are kept and a portion is missing. The sample contains about 370,000 clones, 80% to 90% of which appear only once. The sequenced sample consisted of peripheral blood. All receptors derive from a woman in her twenties or thirties with COVID-19, enrolled during active disease.

The chain combines TRBV28 with TRBJ2-4; TRBD1 aligns across 8 bases. With V trimmed by 6 bases and J by 6 bases, 13 bases remained unmatched. CDR3 length equals 16 residues. Germline V gives CDR1 MDHEN, CDR2 SYDVKM. The CDR3 protein is CASSPGGARGRNIQYF. The CDR3 DNA reads TGTGCCAGCAGCCCAGGGGGCGCAAGGGGGAGAAACATTCAGTACTTC.

V and J are TRBV14 and TRBJ2-7; D is unclear. In germline, CDR1 is SGHDN, CDR2 FVKESK. V gave up 0 bases and J gave up 5 bases, with 11 bases separating them. The CDR3 contains 14 residues. CDR3 bases: TGTGCCAGCAGCCAAGATTTCCTGCGGAACGAGCAGTACTTC. Amino acids: CASSQDFLRNEQYF.

The J gene is TRBJ2-5, the V gene TRBV2; 8 bases are a match to TRBD1. CDR1 and CDR2 (germline): SNHLY, FYNNEI. CDR3 length: 14 residues. V lost 3 bases and J lost 5; bases outside the gene matches: 5. The CDR3 is CASSEDRVRETQYF. CDR3 nucleotide sequence: TGTGCCAGCAGTGAGGACAGGGTGAGGGAGACCCAGTACTTC.

V and J are TRBV10-3 and TRBJ2-7; the match to TRBD1 covers 10 bases. CDR1 and CDR2 (germline): ENHRY, SYGVKD. This CDR3 spans 15 amino acids. With V trimmed by 7 bases and J by 5 bases, 11 bases remained unmatched. The DNA for the CDR3 is TGTGCCATCAAGATAGGGACAGGGGCCCCTCACGAGCAGTACTTC. Its translation is CAIKIGTGAPHEQYF.

The chain joins TRBV20-1 to TRBJ1-5; D might be TRBD1 (6 bases). There are 15 residues in the CDR3. CDR1 is DFQATT and CDR2 is SNEGSKA in the germline V gene (reference sequence). V was trimmed by 3 bases and J by 3 bases, leaving 15 bases between them. The CDR3 nucleotides read TGCAGTGCTAGTTCCACAGGGATAATCAATCAGCCCCAGCATTTT. This gives the protein CSASSTGIINQPQHF.

The J gene is TRBJ1-2, the V gene TRBV6-5; a weak D match, TRBD1 (5 bases). The CDR3 is 11 residues long. Per germline, CDR1 MNHEY and CDR2 SVGAGI. Trimming removed 3 bases from V and 8 bases from J, with 7 bases in between. The DNA for the CDR3 is TGTGCCAGCAGTTATGGGGGGGGCTACACCTTC. Protein sequence: CASSYGGGYTF.

The chain carries TRBV18 and TRBJ2-2, with TRBD2 matching 7 bases. The CDR3 sequence is 16 residues long. CDR1 and CDR2 (germline): KGHSH, LQKENI. V lost 6 bases and J lost 2; bases outside the gene matches: 9. The CDR3 nucleotides are TGTGCCAGCTCGCGAACCGGGGGGTCAAACACCGGGGAGCTGTTTTTT. Translating gives CASSRTGGSNTGELFF.

The chain combines TRBV5-1 with TRBJ2-7; D remains unclear. Germline V gene data show CDR1 as SGHRS and CDR2 as YFSETQ. The CDR3 sequence is 14 residues long. The ends were cut back, 7 bases at V and 2 bases at J, with 16 bases in the middle. CDR3 nucleotides: TGCGCCAGCCGCCCCACAAAGGAGACCTACGAGCAGTACTTC. It yields the protein CASRPTKETYEQYF. Full variable domain (missing parts from reference TRBV5-1 and TRBJ2-7): KAGVTQTPRYLIKTRGQQVTLSCSPISGHRSVSWYQQTPGQGLQFLFEYFSETQRNKGNFPGRFSGRQFSNSRSEMNVSTLELGDSALYLCASRPTKETYEQYFGPGTRLTVT.

This clone occurred once. V is TRBV9 and J is TRBJ1-1; TRBD1 matches 8 bases. With V trimmed by 6 bases and J by 1 base, 8 bases remained unmatched. This CDR3 is 15 amino acids long. CDR1 is SGDLS and CDR2 is YYNGEE in the germline V gene. CDR3 nucleotides: TGTGCCAGCACCAGGGGGCCGGATCCGAACACTGAAGCTTTCTTT. Translating gives CASTRGPDPNTEAFF.

The rearrangement joins TRBV7-2 to TRBJ2-3; 10 bases are shared with TRBD1. V lost 2 bases and J lost 5; bases outside the gene matches: 7. The CDR3 runs to 16 residues. Germline CDR1 SGHTA, CDR2 FQGNSA. CDR3 region: CASSLWRTGGGDTQYF. Here the CDR3 DNA reads TGTGCCAGCAGCTTATGGAGGACAGGGGGTGGAGATACGCAGTATTTT.

The V and J genes are TRBV27 and TRBJ2-5, with TRBD1 matching over 8 bases. The CDR3 runs to 17 residues. Germline V gene sequence: CDR1 MNHEY, CDR2 SMNVEV (reference sequence). V lost 5 bases and J lost 1; bases outside the gene matches: 12. The CDR3 reads CASSPSRGLGPQETQYF. The CDR3, as DNA: TGTGCCAGCAGTCCTAGCAGGGGGCTCGGCCCCCAAGAGACCCAGTACTTC.

The V gene is TRBV10-1, the J gene TRBJ2-3; D not resolved. Germline V lookup: CDR1 WNHNN, CDR2 SYGVQD (reference sequence). The CDR3 covers 14 residues. Trimming took off 4 bases at V and 2 bases at J, with 10 bases between the two ends. DNA of the CDR3: TGCGCCAGCAGTGGTTCCAGGCTCACAGATACGCAGTATTTT. Its translation: CASSGSRLTDTQYF.

This sequence joins TRBV5-1 and TRBJ2-2; 12 nucleotides line up with TRBD2. Trimming at V came to 2 bases and at J to 5 bases, leaving 4 bases not matched to a gene. Germline assignment: CDR1 SGHRS and CDR2 YFSETQ. This CDR3 has 16 amino acids. The CDR3 region has the DNA TGCGCCAGCAGCTTTTTACTAGCGGGAGGTACCGGGGAGCTGTTTTTT. Protein product: CASSFLLAGGTGELFF.

This chain joins TRBV5-6 and TRBJ2-7; a possible D gene is TRBD2 (5 bases). Trimming shortened V by 1 base and J by 2 bases, and 10 bases separated the two germline ends. CDR1 SGHDT and CDR2 YYEEEE come from the germline V gene. The CDR3 extends over 14 amino acids. CDR3 nucleotides: TGTGCCAGCAGCTTGCCAGGAGGCGCCTACGAGCAGTACGTC. Translated: CASSLPGGAYEQYV.

This sequence joins TRBV5-1 and TRBJ1-6, with TRBD1 identical over 7 bases. The CDR3 is 13 amino acids. CDR1 is SGHRS, CDR2 YFSETQ, per germline. The V segment lost 9 bases and the J segment 9 bases; nucleotides outside the gene matches: 9. CDR3 DNA sequence: TGCGCCAATAAACAGGGGTTTACTTCACCCCTCCACTTT. It codes for CANKQGFTSPLHF.

This sequence joins TRBV3-1 (or the pseudogene TRBV3-2) and TRBJ1-2, with 8 bases identical to TRBD1. The CDR3 has 15 amino acids. The V gene end was trimmed by 4 bases and the J gene end by 1 base; junction bases not matched to a gene: 5. Germline V gene sequence: CDR1 LGHDT, CDR2 YNNKEL (reference sequence). The CDR3: CASSPDRAVNYGYTF. For the CDR3, the DNA is TGTGCCAGCAGCCCGGACAGGGCCGTTAACTATGGCTACACCTTC.

The chain joins TRBV28 to TRBJ2-3; possible D gene TRBD1, 6 bases. Germline CDR1 and CDR2: MDHEN and SYDVKM. Trimming left V 3 bases short and J 6 bases short, with 22 bases between. The CDR3 has 17 residues. The DNA for the CDR3 is TGTGCCAGCAGTTTCGACGATGGGTACAGGGAGTCGGATACGCAGTATTTT. Protein product: CASSFDDGYRESDTQYF.

The CDR3 DNA follows: TGTGCCAGCAGCTTAGAGGAGGATCAGCCCCAGCATTTT. Its protein product is CASSLEEDQPQHF. The V call is TRBV11-3, the J call TRBJ1-5; D is unresolved. Per the germline V gene, CDR1 is SGHNT and CDR2 is YENEEA. V was trimmed by 0 bases and J by 5 bases, leaving 5 bases between them. The CDR3 contains 13 residues.

Only one count was recorded for this clone. This sequence joins TRBV12-3 or TRBV12-4 and TRBJ2-7; the D gene is possibly TRBD1 (7 bases). The CDR3 is 13 residues long. This CDR3 is CAGSSGGSREQYV. CDR3 sequence (DNA): TGTGCCGGCAGTTCAGGGGGGAGTAGGGAGCAGTACGTC.

In its sample, this clone was seen once. The chain couples TRBV30 to TRBJ1-1; possibly TRBD1 for D (5 bases). CDR1 is GTSNPN, CDR2 SVGIG, per germline (reference sequence). V lost 4 bases to trimming and J lost 0 bases, with 12 bases between them. The CDR3 covers 14 residues. CDR3: CAWISGEMNTEAFF. The CDR3 coding sequence is TGTGCCTGGATTTCGGGGGAAATGAACACTGAAGCTTTCTTT.

This chain links TRBV19 with TRBJ2-2; 7 positions match TRBD2. The CDR3 has 14 amino acids. Germline CDR1 is LNHDA and CDR2 is SQIVND (reference sequence). Trimming cost V 10 bases and J 2 bases; bases outside gene matches: 7. CDR3 DNA: TGTGCCACTACCGCGGGAGCAAACACCGGGGAGCTGTTTTTT. The encoded protein is CATTAGANTGELFF.

This clone appeared a single time. V is TRBV2 and J is TRBJ2-1; tentatively, D is TRBD2 (5 bases). Germline V gene lookup returns CDR1 SNHLY and CDR2 FYNNEI. V lost 6 bases and J 5 bases, leaving 5 bases between the germline ends. The CDR3 is made up of 11 amino acids. In DNA, the CDR3 is TGTGCCAGCAGGGAGGACAATGAGCAGTTCTTC. Protein: CASREDNEQFF. The full variable domain, with the rest looked up from reference TRBV2 and TRBJ2-1, is EPEVTQTPSHQVTQMGQEVILRCVPISNHLYFYWYRQILGQKVEFLVSFYNNEISEKSEIFDDQFSVERPDGSNFTLKIRSTKLEDSAMYFCASREDNEQFFGPGTRLTVL.

V usage is TRBV12-5 and J usage is TRBJ1-1; the D gene is possibly TRBD1 (6 bases). Trimming left V 7 bases short and J 0 bases short, with 12 bases between. This CDR3 has 14 residues. Looked up from germline, CDR1 is LGHNT and CDR2 is FRNRAP. For the CDR3, the DNA is TGTGCTAGTGCCTTCGGACAGTTGAACACTGAAGCTTTCTTT. Amino acid sequence: CASAFGQLNTEAFF.

The CDR3 spells CASIPTAASGSDWQYV. The CDR3 DNA reads as TGCGCCAGCATCCCTACCGCAGCTAGCGGGAGTGATTGGCAGTACGTC. The J gene is TRBJ2-7, the V gene TRBV5-1, with 10 bases identical to TRBD2. The germline CDR1 and CDR2 sequences are SGHRS and YFSETQ. This CDR3 region has 16 residues. With V trimmed by 6 bases and J by 9 bases, 18 bases remained unmatched.

The chain joins TRBV6-2 or TRBV6-3 to TRBJ2-5; 15 positions match TRBD2. Germline CDR1 reads MNHEY; CDR2 reads SVGEGT. V was pared by 2 bases and J by 0 bases, with 7 bases of the junction left unmatched. The CDR3 runs to 19 residues. This CDR3 reads CASSYPGLAGGSYQETQYF. DNA for the CDR3: TGTGCCAGCAGTTACCCGGGACTAGCGGGGGGCTCGTACCAAGAGACCCAGTACTTC.